This TCR beta chain was sequenced in a study of OX40 agonist ivuxolimab in advanced cancers. For the study at large: Patients with prior anti-PD-1, anti-PD-L1 or anti-CTLA-4 therapy were eligible; less than 50% had some.

Blood sampling was done at baseline, cycle 4 day 1, and cycle 7 day 1. The length of the CDR3 is 13 residues. Germline CDR1 SNHLY, CDR2 FYNNEI. J was trimmed by 2 bases and V by 10 bases; bases with no gene match: 4. The assay was immunoSEQ multiplex PCR, and TCRdb's table has in-frame clones only and misses some. The sample consists of tens of thousands of clones, more than 85% of them appearing once. The TCR comes from an adult with an advanced solid tumor such as melanoma, head and neck, liver or kidney cancer. The material was CD4+ or CD8+ T cells sorted from blood, obtained in a trial of the OX40 agonist ivuxolimab. V usage is TRBV2 and J usage is TRBJ2-2; 7 nucleotides align to TRBD2. The CDR3 region is CATWEGNTGELFF. CDR3 bases: TGTGCCACCTGGGAGGGTAACACCGGGGAGCTGTTTTTT.